The 26 T cell receptor beta chains given below trace back to one sample, sequenced in a study of T cell responses to AZD1222 COVID-19 vaccine. Profiled with immunoSEQ multiplex PCR; TCRdb holds only in-frame clones, not every one. The data contain roughly 180,000 clones, about nine tenths of them seen just once; the ten biggest clones take up 2.5% to 3%. The sample was peripheral blood, taken on day 0 of AZD1222 vaccination. The receptors shown here come from an adult in good health.

This chain connects TRBV6-2 or TRBV6-3 to TRBJ1-1, with D perhaps matching TRBD1 (5 bases). The CDR3 covers 13 residues. V shed 6 bases and J shed 1 base, with 9 bases lying between them. Germline V lookup: CDR1 MNHEY, CDR2 SVGEGT. CDR3 DNA sequence: TGTGCCAGCAGCAAGACAGCGAACACTGAAGCTTTCTTT. Protein: CASSKTANTEAFF.

The chain combines TRBV9 with TRBJ2-3; D unresolved. Trimming stripped 0 bases from V and 5 bases from J, with 7 bases between. The CDR3 runs to 13 residues. From germline, CDR1 is SGDLS and CDR2 YYNGEE. The chain's CDR3 is CASSVVWGDTQYF. In nucleotides, the CDR3 is TGTGCCAGCAGCGTAGTTTGGGGAGATACGCAGTATTTT.

The chain has TRBV14 and TRBJ1-3; 11 bases align to TRBD1. J lost 5 bases, V lost 4 bases, and 1 base had no gene match. CDR1 is SGHDN and CDR2 is FVKESK in the germline V gene. The CDR3 spans 14 residues. The CDR3 DNA sequence: TGTGCCAGCAGCCCGGACAGGGGGCGAAACACCATATATTTT. This sequence encodes CASSPDRGRNTIYF. The complete variable domain, with remaining parts taken from reference TRBV14 and TRBJ1-3, reads EAGVTQFPSHSVIEKGQTVTLRCDPISGHDNLYWYRRVMGKEIKFLLHFVKESKQDESGMPNNRFLAERTGGTYSTLKVQPAELEDSGVYFCASSPDRGRNTIYFGEGSWLTVV.

This sequence joins TRBV4-3 and TRBJ2-5; TRBD2 aligns across 7 bases. The V segment lost 1 base and the J segment 1 base; nucleotides outside the gene matches: 3. The CDR3 runs to 15 residues. Germline assignment: CDR1 LGHNA and CDR2 YSLEER. The CDR3 spells CASSQGWGGQETQYF. CDR3 nucleotides: TGCGCCAGCAGCCAAGGGTGGGGGGGCCAAGAGACCCAGTACTTC.

The chain has TRBV7-2 and TRBJ1-1; D unclear. Germline loops: CDR1 SGHTA, CDR2 FQGNSA. This CDR3 region has 13 residues. V dropped 4 bases and J dropped 1 base, with 7 bases sitting between them. The CDR3 reads CASSYGANTEAFF. The CDR3 DNA sequence: TGTGCCAGCAGCTACGGAGCGAACACTGAAGCTTTCTTT.

The chain uses TRBV7-2 and TRBJ1-2; D ambiguous. The length of the CDR3 is 14 residues. The germline V gene encodes CDR1 SGHTA and CDR2 FQGNSA. V was pared by 1 base and J by 4 bases, with 10 bases between. CDR3 amino acids: CASSLDPGPYGYTF. CDR3 bases: TGTGCCAGCAGCTTAGATCCAGGACCCTATGGCTACACCTTC.

The chain joins TRBV11-2 to TRBJ1-4; no definite D call. Trimming took off 6 bases at V and 0 bases at J, with 11 bases between the two ends. The CDR3 has 15 amino acids. Germline V lookup: CDR1 SGHAT, CDR2 FQNNGV. The CDR3 reads CASSPTVATNEKLFF. Written as DNA, the CDR3 is TGTGCCAGCAGTCCGACGGTTGCAACTAATGAAAAACTGTTTTTT. The full variable domain, in which reference TRBV11-2 and TRBJ1-4 provide the parts outside the CDR3, is EAGVAQSPRYKIIEKRQSVAFWCNPISGHATLYWYQQILGQGPKLLIQFQNNGVVDDSQLPKDRFSAERLKGVDSTLKIQPAKLEDSAVYLCASSPTVATNEKLFFGSGTQLSVL.

This chain joins TRBV9 and TRBJ1-1; possible D gene TRBD1, 5 bases. The germline V gene has CDR1 SGDLS and CDR2 YYNGEE. The CDR3 has 15 amino acids. V was shortened by 2 bases and J by 4 bases, with 15 bases between the two germline ends. In DNA, the CDR3 is TGTGCCAGCAGCGTCTCATTCGGGGGAGCCACTGAAGCTTTCTTT. It encodes CASSVSFGGATEAFF.

This clone was seen only once. The chain combines TRBV7-2 with TRBJ1-2; tentatively, D is TRBD1 (6 bases). V lost 2 bases to trimming and J lost 8 bases, with 15 bases between them. Germline CDR1 reads SGHTA; CDR2 reads FQGNSA. This CDR3 has 14 amino acids. DNA of the CDR3: TGTGCCAGCAGCTTAAGCAGGGAAGGGGGAGGCTACACCTTC. Amino acids: CASSLSREGGGYTF.

The genes are TRBV2 and TRBJ2-7; TRBD2 agrees at 8 bases. CDR3 length: 14 amino acids. CDR1 and CDR2 from the germline V gene are SNHLY and FYNNEI. V dropped 3 bases and J dropped 3; count of bases not matched to a gene: 4. The CDR3 region is CASSEKRGIYEQYF. CDR3 nucleotide sequence: TGTGCCAGCAGTGAGAAGCGGGGGATCTACGAGCAGTACTTC.

This CDR3 is CASSVAGAVETQYF. DNA for the CDR3: TGTGCCAGCAGCGTTGCGGGGGCCGTCGAGACCCAGTACTTC. The chain carries TRBV9 and TRBJ2-5, with a weak D call TRBD2 (7 bases). This CDR3 region has 14 residues. Trimming cost V 2 bases and J 5 bases, with 13 bases left between them. Germline CDR1 SGDLS, CDR2 YYNGEE.

This clone has just one count. The chain carries TRBV20-1 and TRBJ2-1; D might be TRBD1 (5 bases). The CDR3 is 14 amino acids. Trimming removed 3 bases at V and 5 bases at J, with 14 bases between. Germline-derived CDR1 and CDR2 are DFQATT and SNEGSKA (reference sequence). The CDR3 sequence: CSASLAKGDNEQFF. DNA for the CDR3: TGCAGTGCTAGTTTGGCGAAAGGGGACAATGAGCAGTTCTTC.

The chain carries TRBV3-1 (or the pseudogene TRBV3-2) and TRBJ2-2; D not resolved. The CDR3 has 15 amino acids. Trimming stripped 4 bases from V and 7 bases from J, with 16 bases between. The germline V gene has CDR1 LGHDT and CDR2 YNNKEL (reference sequence). The CDR3 protein is CASSPTGGGIGELFF. CDR3 DNA: TGTGCCAGCAGCCCTACTGGCGGCGGTATCGGGGAGCTGTTTTTT.

The chain has TRBV2 and TRBJ1-2; D is possibly TRBD1 (5 bases). The length of the CDR3 is 13 residues. Germline CDR1 reads SNHLY; CDR2 reads FYNNEI. The V end lost 1 base, the J end lost 7 bases, and 10 bases lay between the germline ends. In DNA form, the CDR3 reads TGTGCCAGCAGTGAAGGGCAGGGCCCTGGCTACACCTTC. Its protein product is CASSEGQGPGYTF.

The V call is TRBV5-1, the J call TRBJ2-1; D may be TRBD2 (6 bases). Germline V gives CDR1 SGHRS, CDR2 YFSETQ. V was clipped by 4 bases and J by 0 bases, with 14 bases between them. The CDR3 has 16 amino acids. In nucleotides, the CDR3 is TGCGCCAGCAGCAAAGGTGGGGGGTTCTCCTACAATGAGCAGTTCTTC. Amino acids: CASSKGGGFSYNEQFF.

The chain combines TRBV4-2 with TRBJ2-7; D is unclear. V was shortened by 3 bases and J by 2 bases, with 8 bases between the two germline ends. Germline V lookup: CDR1 LGHNA, CDR2 YNFKEQ. CDR3 length equals 13 residues. The CDR3 reads CASSQFQTYEQYF. The DNA for the CDR3 is TGTGCCAGCAGCCAGTTTCAAACCTACGAGCAGTACTTC.

This chain uses TRBV10-3 with TRBJ2-3; 8 bases match TRBD2. Germline values: CDR1 ENHRY, CDR2 SYGVKD. The trim removed 3 bases at V and 2 bases at J, leaving 10 bases unmatched. This CDR3 is built from 17 residues. Here the CDR3 DNA reads TGTGCCATCAGTGAACTTCCCCCGGGACTAGACACAGATACGCAGTATTTT. This translates into CAISELPPGLDTDTQYF.

The chain joins TRBV18 to TRBJ2-2; 7 nucleotides line up with TRBD2. The V gene end was trimmed by 3 bases and the J gene end by 7 bases; junction bases not matched to a gene: 14. Germline V gene data show CDR1 as KGHSH and CDR2 as LQKENI. The CDR3 runs 17 residues. The CDR3: CASSPGLADMFGGELFF. In DNA form, the CDR3 reads TGTGCCAGCTCACCGGGGCTAGCGGACATGTTTGGCGGGGAGCTGTTTTTT.

J is TRBJ2-7 and V is TRBV7-9; weak D call: TRBD1 (5 bases). The ends were cut back, 1 base at V and 2 bases at J, with 12 bases in the middle. This CDR3 has 15 residues. Germline V gives CDR1 SEHNR, CDR2 FQNEAQ (reference sequence). The CDR3 DNA sequence: TGTGCCAGCAGCTTAGAGGGGCAGCCCCCCTACGAGCAGTACTTC. It codes for CASSLEGQPPYEQYF.

The chain recombines TRBV19 with TRBJ1-1; no definite D call. The V gene's germline CDR1 is LNHDA and CDR2 SQIVND (reference sequence). The V end lost 4 bases, the J end lost 3 bases, and 15 bases lay between the germline ends. CDR3 length equals 15 residues. Here the CDR3 reads CASSSLPGVDTEAFF. The CDR3 DNA reads TGTGCCAGTAGTAGCCTCCCCGGCGTGGACACTGAAGCTTTCTTT.

This clone was detected once. The chain recombines TRBV6-5 with TRBJ2-7; a possible D gene is TRBD2 (6 bases). Trimming took off 1 base at V and 0 bases at J, with 10 bases between the two ends. The germline V gene encodes CDR1 MNHEY and CDR2 SVGAGI. This CDR3 comprises 15 residues. CDR3 protein: CASSYWGGNSYEQYF. Written as DNA, the CDR3 is TGTGCCAGCAGTTACTGGGGCGGGAACTCCTACGAGCAGTACTTC.

The chain couples TRBV18 to TRBJ1-5; TRBD1 is a possible D gene (5 bases). From germline, CDR1 is KGHSH and CDR2 LQKENI. The CDR3 has 14 amino acids. Between the trimmed V and J ends, which lost 2 bases and 3 bases, there was a span of 8 bases. CDR3 protein: CASSPTDNNQPQHF. CDR3 nucleotides: TGTGCCAGCTCACCAACGGACAACAATCAGCCCCAGCATTTT.

The chain uses TRBV27 and TRBJ1-2; TRBD1 agrees at 8 bases. V trimming: 4 bases; J trimming: 6 bases; junction bases outside the gene matches: 10. Germline V lookup: CDR1 MNHEY, CDR2 SMNVEV (reference sequence). This CDR3 has 15 residues. The CDR3 sequence: CASSSRMDREDGYTF. In DNA, the CDR3 is TGTGCCAGCAGTTCCCGGATGGACAGGGAGGATGGCTACACCTTC.

A remark on this clone: This same CDR3 is encoded by further DNA sequences in the sample. This chain joins TRBV6-2 or TRBV6-3 and TRBJ1-5, with D possibly matching TRBD1 (6 bases). The CDR3 contains 14 residues. V was pared by 2 bases and J by 2 bases, with 7 bases between. Germline CDR1 reads MNHEY; CDR2 reads SVGEGT. The CDR3 DNA reads as TGTGCCAGCAGTTACGCAGGGGGCAATCAGCCCCAGCATTTT. Amino acids: CASSYAGGNQPQHF.

This clone has only one observation. The chain employs TRBV5-4 and TRBJ2-1; 13 bases line up with TRBD2. Germline V gene lookup returns CDR1 SGHNT and CDR2 YYREEE (reference sequence). The CDR3 is made up of 16 amino acids. Germline trimming cut 4 bases from V and 6 bases from J; bases unmatched to any gene: 7. CDR3 sequence (DNA): TGTGCCAGCAGCCTCGCCCGACTAGCGGGGGGCAATGAGCAGTTCTTC. It yields the protein CASSLARLAGGNEQFF. Together with reference TRBV5-4 and TRBJ2-1, the CDR3 gives the full variable domain: ETGVTQSPTHLIKTRGQQVTLRCSSQSGHNTVSWYQQALGQGPQFIFQYYREEENGRGNFPPRFSGLQFPNYSSELNVNALELDDSALYLCASSLARLAGGNEQFFGPGTRLTVL.

The J gene is TRBJ2-1, the V gene TRBV5-1; TRBD2 aligns across 10 bases. CDR3 length equals 17 residues. Germline V gene data show CDR1 as SGHRS and CDR2 as YFSETQ. Germline trimming cut 4 bases from V and 5 bases from J; bases unmatched to any gene: 12. CDR3 DNA sequence: TGCGCCAGCAGCACCCGCCCTACTAGCGGGGCCCACAATGAGCAGTTCTTC. Its translation is CASSTRPTSGAHNEQFF.